This T cell receptor (beta chain) is from a study of cytomegalovirus exposure and HLA in healthy donors. General study findings and limits: Versus the approximately 720-donor mean, an Asian-associated ancestry cluster reportedly showed fewer N-insertions in a later analysis.

The PCR ran on 60 Vbeta and 13 Jbeta primers. Using immunoSEQ multiplex PCR, the repertoire was profiled, and TCRdb retains in-frame clones only, with some absent. The sample lists 130,000 or so clones; 87% were seen once. Comment on this clone: The antigen is not known.

Germline V CDR1 and CDR2: MDHEN, SYDVKM. The CDR3 runs to 12 residues. Deletions cut 7 bases from V and 7 bases from J, with 11 bases between. The gene calls are TRBV28 and TRBJ1-5; D might be TRBD1 (5 bases). This TCR was recovered from a woman aged 25 to 39 in good health and CMV-seronegative. Sequencing was done on a sample of PBMCs. CDR3 bases: TGTGCCAGCACCAGGGTCGGGCAGCCCCAGCATTTT. It is translated as CASTRVGQPQHF.